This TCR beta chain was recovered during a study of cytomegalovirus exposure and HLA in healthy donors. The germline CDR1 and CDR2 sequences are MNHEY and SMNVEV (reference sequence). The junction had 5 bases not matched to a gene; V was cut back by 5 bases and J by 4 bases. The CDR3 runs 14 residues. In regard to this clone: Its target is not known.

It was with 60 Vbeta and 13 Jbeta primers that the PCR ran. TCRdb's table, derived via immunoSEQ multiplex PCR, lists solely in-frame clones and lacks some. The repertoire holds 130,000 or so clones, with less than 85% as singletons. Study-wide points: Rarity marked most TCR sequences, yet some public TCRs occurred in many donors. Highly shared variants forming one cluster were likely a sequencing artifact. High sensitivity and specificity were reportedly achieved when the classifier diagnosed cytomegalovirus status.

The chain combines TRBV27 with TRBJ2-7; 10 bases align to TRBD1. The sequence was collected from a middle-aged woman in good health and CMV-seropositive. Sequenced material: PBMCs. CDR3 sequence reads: CASSRDRGSYEQYF. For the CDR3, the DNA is TGTGCCAGCAGTAGGGACAGGGGATCGTACGAGCAGTACTTC.